Each of the 25 T cell receptor beta chains below was sequenced from the same sample in a study of CD8 T cells in Susac syndrome. After extraction with the RNeasy kit, about 0.5 to 1 ug of the RNA was reverse transcribed using random hexamers. TCRdb processed the immunoSEQ multiplex PCR reads anew with MiXCR; each CDR3 protein has one entry. The repertoire consists of around 270,000 distinct CDR3 sequences, with roughly 85% occurring once and the leading ten covering roughly 0.21%. Sample: CD8+ T cells from PBMCs. The receptors originated from a human donor with multiple sclerosis.

In nucleotides, the CDR3 is TGCAGTGCTAGAGAGGCAGCTAACTATGGCTACACCTTC. It is translated as CSAREAANYGYTF. V and J are TRBV20-1 and TRBJ1-2; D unclear. The CDR3 loop spans 13 amino acids. Per the germline V gene, CDR1 is DFQATT and CDR2 is SNEGSKA (reference sequence). Trimming stripped 0 bases from V and 0 bases from J, with 5 bases between.

The chain is built from TRBV5-1 and TRBJ2-5, with 9 bases aligning to TRBD1. Germline CDR1 reads SGHRS; CDR2 reads YFSETQ. V was clipped by 2 bases and J by 4 bases; unmatched bases: 6. The CDR3 length is 15 residues. In DNA, the CDR3 is TGCGCCAGCAGCTTTGGGACAGGGAGTGGAGAGACCCAGTACTTC. Its protein is CASSFGTGSGETQYF.

The chain employs TRBV28 and TRBJ2-3; tentatively, D is TRBD2 (6 bases). V lost 2 bases and J lost 4, with 13 bases in between. This CDR3 contains 15 residues. CDR1 is MDHEN, CDR2 SYDVKM, per germline. CDR3 in DNA: TGTGCCAGCAGTTTACGGGAGACGGGCGCAGATACGCAGTATTTT. Translation: CASSLRETGADTQYF.

This clonotype was found once. The V gene is TRBV28, the J gene TRBJ2-7, with TRBD2 matching over 10 bases. The CDR3 consists of 13 residues. Germline CDR1 MDHEN, CDR2 SYDVKM. J gave up 6 bases and V 4 bases, and 3 bases lay outside the gene matches. Here the CDR3 DNA reads TGTGCCAGCAGTTCTAGCGGGAGCGGCGAGCAGTACTTC. As protein: CASSSSGSGEQYF. The full variable domain, its missing parts supplied by reference TRBV28 and TRBJ2-7, is DVKVTQSSRYLVKRTGEKVFLECVQDMDHENMFWYRQDPGLGLRLIYFSYDVKMKEKGDIPEGYSVSREKKERFSLILESASTNQTSMYLCASSSSGSGEQYFGPGTRLTVT.

The genes are TRBV25-1 and TRBJ1-5; D ambiguous. The germline V gene encodes CDR1 MGHDK and CDR2 SYGVNS. CDR3 size: 12 residues. Trimming shortened V by 3 bases and J by 4 bases, and 4 bases separated the two germline ends. CDR3: CASSDLNQPQHF. CDR3 DNA sequence: TGTGCCAGCAGTGATTTGAATCAGCCCCAGCATTTT.

The chain couples TRBV9 to TRBJ1-2; D perhaps matches TRBD1 (6 bases). Germline CDR1 and CDR2: SGDLS and YYNGEE. Trimming left V 3 bases short and J 1 base short, with 16 bases between. The CDR3 has 16 amino acids. Written as DNA, the CDR3 is TGTGCCAGCAGCGGATCAGACAGGAGCCTTAACTATGGCTACACCTTC. This codes for CASSGSDRSLNYGYTF.

This clonotype showed up just once. The rearrangement links TRBV29-1 to TRBJ1-1, with D unresolved. The germline gives CDR1 SQVTM, CDR2 ANQGSEA. The length of the CDR3 is 10 residues. CDR3 sequence reads: CSIFLTEAFF. Written as DNA, the CDR3 is TGCAGTATTTTTTTGACTGAAGCTTTCTTT.

The chain combines TRBV6-2 or TRBV6-3 with TRBJ1-2; 9 bases align to TRBD1. V was clipped by 8 bases and J by 3 bases; unmatched bases: 10. Looked up from germline, CDR1 is MNHEY and CDR2 is SVGEGT. CDR3 size: 15 residues. The CDR3 DNA is TGTGCCAGCGCATCCACAGGGGGCTACGACTATGGCTACACCTTC. It is translated as CASASTGGYDYGYTF.

J is TRBJ2-1 and V is TRBV27, with D maybe TRBD2 (5 bases). Deletions cut 6 bases from V and 7 bases from J, with 10 bases between. The CDR3 is made up of 12 amino acids. Germline V gene data show CDR1 as MNHEY and CDR2 as SMNVEV (reference sequence). CDR3 amino acids: CASREVWNEQFF. The CDR3 nucleotides read TGTGCCAGCAGGGAGGTTTGGAATGAGCAGTTCTTC.

The CDR3 DNA sequence: TGTGCCAGCAGTCATCCGTCTTTTAGACAGGCGTTCGCGAGGGATACGCAGTATTTT. Protein product: CASSHPSFRQAFARDTQYF. The chain recombines TRBV6-2 or TRBV6-3 with TRBJ2-3; a possible D gene is TRBD1 (6 bases). This CDR3 comprises 19 residues. CDR1 and CDR2 (germline): MNHEY, SVGEGT. The V end lost 5 bases, the J end lost 6 bases, and 30 bases lay between the germline ends.

The V and J genes are TRBV12-3 or TRBV12-4 and TRBJ2-3; D remains ambiguous. There are 14 residues in the CDR3. V was shortened by 3 bases and J by 2 bases, with 9 bases between the two germline ends. The CDR3 loop reads CASSFNGPTDTQYF. The CDR3 DNA reads as TGTGCCAGCAGTTTCAACGGACCCACAGATACGCAGTATTTT.

The chain combines TRBV4-1 with TRBJ2-3, with 7 bases aligning to TRBD2. Trimming cost V 4 bases and J 1 base; bases outside gene matches: 8. Germline V CDR1 and CDR2: MGHRA, YSYEKL. The CDR3 runs to 16 residues. CDR3 residues: CASSPSEGGGTDTQYF. The CDR3 coding sequence is TGCGCCAGCAGCCCCTCGGAGGGAGGGGGCACAGATACGCAGTATTTT.

The V call is TRBV6-5, the J call TRBJ1-1; D possibly corresponds to TRBD1 (5 bases). V dropped 5 bases and J dropped 5 bases, with 18 bases sitting between them. The CDR3 runs to 15 residues. Germline-derived CDR1 and CDR2 are MNHEY and SVGAGI. The CDR3 nucleotides are TGTGCCAGCAGTCCCTCAGGGTACGGGGAAACTGAAGCTTTCTTT. It specifies CASSPSGYGETEAFF.

The rearrangement uses TRBV3-1 and TRBJ2-5; 13 positions agree with TRBD2. The CDR3 is 18 residues long. From germline, CDR1 is LGHDT and CDR2 YNNKEL (reference sequence). The V gene end was trimmed by 2 bases and the J gene end by 2 bases; junction bases not matched to a gene: 8. In DNA, the CDR3 is TGTGCCAGCAGCCAACCCCAAACGGGACTAGCGGGGCAAGAGACCCAGTACTTC. Its protein is CASSQPQTGLAGQETQYF.

For this clonotype: A read error may produce the germline difference seen at one junction end. This chain joins TRBV15 and TRBJ1-5; 7 bases are a match to TRBD1. Germline V lookup: CDR1 LNHNV, CDR2 YYDKDF (reference sequence). The CDR3 totals 13 residues. The CDR3 region has the DNA TGTGTCACCAGCGGACAGGCCGATCAGCCCCAGCATTTT. As protein: CVTSGQADQPQHF.

The chain joins TRBV10-1 to TRBJ1-2; D gene unclear. This CDR3 comprises 11 residues. Between the trimmed V and J ends, which lost 4 bases and 10 bases, there was a span of 10 bases. From germline, CDR1 is WNHNN and CDR2 SYGVQD (reference sequence). DNA of the CDR3: TGCGCCAGCAGTGTCAATATTCTCTACACCTTC. It specifies CASSVNILYTF.

This sequence joins TRBV28 and TRBJ2-5, with D hard to call. Trimming cost V 1 base and J 2 bases, with 8 bases left between them. Germline CDR1 and CDR2: MDHEN and SYDVKM. This CDR3 region has 14 residues. The CDR3 loop is CASSLSLGQETQYF. The CDR3 DNA reads TGTGCCAGCAGTTTATCACTGGGACAAGAGACCCAGTACTTC.

This chain joins TRBV27 and TRBJ2-2; a possible D gene is TRBD1 (5 bases). Trimming stripped 5 bases from V and 3 bases from J, with 13 bases between. The CDR3 loop spans 15 amino acids. The germline V gene has CDR1 MNHEY and CDR2 SMNVEV (reference sequence). CDR3 protein: CASSPQGPDTGELFF. The CDR3 nucleotides are TGTGCCAGCAGTCCTCAGGGTCCGGACACCGGGGAGCTGTTTTTT.

The CDR3 DNA reads TGTGCCAGCAGCGTAGACCGAAGCACTGAAGCTTTCTTT. Amino acid sequence: CASSVDRSTEAFF. V usage is TRBV9 and J usage is TRBJ1-1; no clear D. The V and J ends lost 0 bases and 4 bases respectively, with 7 bases between them. The germline V gene encodes CDR1 SGDLS and CDR2 YYNGEE. The CDR3 length is 13 residues. The full variable domain, rest sourced from reference TRBV9 and TRBJ1-1, is DSGVTQTPKHLITATGQRVTLRCSPRSGDLSVYWYQQSLDQGLQFLIQYYNGEERAKGNILERFSAQQFPDLHSELNLSSLELGDSALYFCASSVDRSTEAFFGQGTRLTVV.

The rearrangement joins TRBV7-9 to TRBJ2-7, with D uncertain. Trimming removed 5 bases at V and 1 base at J, with 9 bases between. The CDR3 runs 13 residues. Germline-derived CDR1 and CDR2 are SEHNR and FQNEAQ (reference sequence). As DNA, the CDR3 is TGTGCCAGCAGCCCGCACGGATCCTACGAGCAGTACTTC. This gives the protein CASSPHGSYEQYF.

The chain combines TRBV11-1 with TRBJ1-4; 7 bases agree with TRBD1. The germline CDR1 and CDR2 sequences are SGHAT and FQDESV (reference sequence). CDR3 size: 20 residues. Unmatched junction bases numbered 20, after V lost 7 bases and J lost 0 bases. The CDR3 region has the DNA TGTGCCAGCACCACCTCTTCCACTGGGACAGTTGATTCAACTAATGAAAAACTGTTTTTT. Translation gives CASTTSSTGTVDSTNEKLFF.

This clonotype was seen just once. The chain joins TRBV2 to TRBJ2-7; a weak D match, TRBD2 (5 bases). Trimming pared 2 bases from V and 3 bases from J, leaving 14 bases between. There are 15 residues in the CDR3. The germline V gene has CDR1 SNHLY and CDR2 FYNNEI. The CDR3 DNA reads as TGTGCCAGCAGTGAATTTCGGAACGGGGTCTACGAGCAGTACTTC. Its translation is CASSEFRNGVYEQYF.

CDR3 in DNA: TGTGCCAGCAAGGGACTTTTGAGCTCCTACGAGCAGTACTTC. Its protein is CASKGLLSSYEQYF. The J gene is TRBJ2-7, the V gene TRBV12-3 or TRBV12-4, with D possibly being TRBD2 (6 bases). V lost 7 bases and J 0 bases, leaving 13 bases between the germline ends. The CDR3 spans 14 residues.

The chain has TRBV9 and TRBJ2-2; 9 positions match TRBD2. Germline V gene data show CDR1 as SGDLS and CDR2 as YYNGEE. This CDR3 has 16 residues. V dropped 4 bases and J dropped 1; count of bases not matched to a gene: 5. CDR3 region: CASSLRAGGNTGELFF. In nucleotides, the CDR3 is TGTGCCAGCAGCCTCCGAGCGGGAGGGAACACCGGGGAGCTGTTTTTT. The whole variable domain, filled in from reference TRBV9 and TRBJ2-2, reads DSGVTQTPKHLITATGQRVTLRCSPRSGDLSVYWYQQSLDQGLQFLIQYYNGEERAKGNILERFSAQQFPDLHSELNLSSLELGDSALYFCASSLRAGGNTGELFFGEGSRLTVL.

Written as DNA, the CDR3 is TGCAGTGCTAGAGATCTCCCTGTTCGGATTCGCGGTACGCAGTATTTT. It specifies CSARDLPVRIRGTQYF. The chain recombines TRBV20-1 with TRBJ2-3, with D unresolved. The CDR3 is 16 amino acids. The germline CDR1 and CDR2 sequences are DFQATT and SNEGSKA (reference sequence). V lost 0 bases and J 8 bases, leaving 21 bases between the germline ends.